Each of the 7 T cell receptor beta chains below was sequenced from the same sample in a study of T-cell reconstitution after alpha-beta-depleted transplantation in children. It was with unique molecular identifiers that the TCRbeta library was prepared. TCRdb analysed the PCR reads with MiXCR anew, one entry per CDR3 protein. The sample holds 200,000 to 250,000 distinct CDR3 sequences, roughly 10% seen once. Sequences were derived from PBMCs, sampled before TCRalphabeta/CD19-depleted stem cell transplant. The source is a child younger than two with acute myeloid leukemia, due to receive a stem cell transplant.

This clonotype was seen repeatedly, ten times or more. The chain links TRBV5-1 to TRBJ1-1; maybe TRBD1 (5 bases). There are 12 residues in the CDR3. The germline V and J ends were trimmed by 4 bases and 8 bases, with 12 bases remaining between them. Germline assignment: CDR1 SGHRS and CDR2 YFSETQ. The CDR3 DNA is TGCGCCAGCAGCCTCCAGACAGAGGAAGCTTTCTTT. Its translation is CASSLQTEEAFF. The full variable domain, its missing parts supplied by reference TRBV5-1 and TRBJ1-1, is KAGVTQTPRYLIKTRGQQVTLSCSPISGHRSVSWYQQTPGQGLQFLFEYFSETQRNKGNFPGRFSGRQFSNSRSEMNVSTLELGDSALYLCASSLQTEEAFFGQGTRLTVV.

This clonotype was recorded at least ten times. The gene calls are TRBV7-2 and TRBJ1-1; D is possibly TRBD1 (6 bases). V was trimmed by 6 bases and J by 0 bases, leaving 14 bases between them. The CDR3 consists of 15 residues. Germline-derived CDR1 and CDR2 are SGHTA and FQGNSA. For the CDR3, the DNA is TGTGCCAGCAGGGTCGGGGGGGGCATGAACACTGAAGCTTTCTTT. Amino acids: CASRVGGGMNTEAFF.

At least ten counts were recorded for this clonotype. This chain uses TRBV12-3 or TRBV12-4 with TRBJ1-2; TRBD1 aligns across 10 bases. The ends lost 3 bases at V and 2 bases at J; junction bases unmatched: 3. The CDR3 is 15 residues long. CDR3 region: CASSFRTGGNYGYTF. In DNA, the CDR3 is TGTGCCAGCAGTTTCCGGACAGGGGGAAACTATGGCTACACCTTC.

This clonotype was observed at least ten times. This sequence joins TRBV6-5 and TRBJ2-5; possible D gene TRBD2, 6 bases. This CDR3 region has 16 residues. Trimming pared 2 bases from V and 5 bases from J, leaving 18 bases between. Germline-derived CDR1 and CDR2 are MNHEY and SVGAGI. Written as DNA, the CDR3 is TGTGCCAGCAGTTACGGGTCACGCGGGGCGTGGGAGACCCAGTACTTC. Residues: CASSYGSRGAWETQYF.

This sequence joins TRBV11-2 and TRBJ1-4, with D perhaps TRBD1 (5 bases). Germline V gives CDR1 SGHAT, CDR2 FQNNGV. The CDR3 runs to 14 residues. Trimming removed 6 bases from V and 6 bases from J, with 14 bases in between. The CDR3 spells CASSLRVGDEKLFF. As DNA, the CDR3 is TGTGCCAGCAGTCTCAGGGTGGGGGATGAAAAACTGTTTTTT.

The V gene is TRBV19, the J gene TRBJ1-2; the match to TRBD1 covers 7 bases. The CDR3 sequence is 14 residues long. V lost 0 bases, J lost 9 bases, and 7 bases stayed unmatched. CDR1 is LNHDA and CDR2 is SQIVND in the germline V gene (reference sequence). This chain's CDR3 is CASSIDHQTGSYTF. CDR3 sequence (DNA): TGTGCCAGTAGTATAGATCACCAGACAGGGAGCTACACCTTC.

This clonotype was found many times. In nucleotides, the CDR3 is TGCGCCAGCAGCTTGGATCCCAGCAATCAGCCCCAGCATTTT. Translation: CASSLDPSNQPQHF. The chain links TRBV5-1 to TRBJ1-5, with D unresolved. Germline CDR1 reads SGHRS; CDR2 reads YFSETQ. The CDR3 spans 14 residues. Deletions cut 0 bases from V and 1 base from J, with 5 bases between.